Below are 21 T cell receptor beta chains sequenced from a single sample in a study of blood T cell repertoires in COVID-19. Clones were read by immunoSEQ multiplex PCR, and TCRdb kept only the in-frame ones, dropping some. The table includes 75,000 to 95,000 clones, around nine tenths detected once. Sequencing was performed on peripheral blood. The origin of the receptors is a woman at least 80 years old with acute or convalescent COVID-19.

This sequence joins TRBV6-6 and TRBJ1-1, with 10 bases fitting TRBD1. Germline assignment: CDR1 MNHNY and CDR2 SVGAGI (reference sequence). V shed 2 bases and J 7 bases; nucleotides not matched to a gene: 4. The CDR3 covers 14 residues. The CDR3 spells CASSYGGQGNEAFF. The CDR3 DNA reads TGTGCCAGCAGTTACGGGGGACAGGGGAATGAAGCTTTCTTT.

This rearrangement joins TRBV5-5 to TRBJ1-3, with 12 bases matching TRBD1. Germline V gene data show CDR1 as SGHKS and CDR2 as YYEKEE (reference sequence). CDR3 length: 17 residues. The J segment lost 4 bases and the V segment lost 4 bases, leaving 9 bases of the junction unmatched. In DNA form, the CDR3 reads TGTGCCAGCAGCCCTAGGGACAGGGGGCAAGTCGGAAACACCATATATTTT. Protein product: CASSPRDRGQVGNTIYF.

The rearrangement uses TRBV5-1 and TRBJ1-1; D remains ambiguous. Germline CDR1 and CDR2: SGHRS and YFSETQ. The V gene lost 4 bases and the J gene lost 3 bases, with 13 bases spanning the gap. This CDR3 comprises 14 residues. CDR3 nucleotide sequence: TGCGCCAGCAGCCCGGGTGGCTGGGACACTGAAGCTTTCTTT. Translation: CASSPGGWDTEAFF.

The sample holds a few counts of this clone. The genes are TRBV29-1 and TRBJ1-1, with D uncertain. Trimming took off 4 bases at V and 6 bases at J, with 18 bases between the two ends. CDR3 length: 14 residues. Germline V gives CDR1 SQVTM, CDR2 ANQGSEA. In nucleotides, the CDR3 is TGCAGCGTTGCGGGTCGGGTAAATTCCGCTGAAGCTTTCTTT. The encoded protein is CSVAGRVNSAEAFF.

This sequence joins TRBV29-1 and TRBJ2-3; TRBD2 agrees at 11 bases. This CDR3 is 15 amino acids long. V lost 4 bases to trimming and J lost 1 base; unmatched junction nucleotides: 4. CDR1 is SQVTM and CDR2 is ANQGSEA in the germline V gene. The CDR3 here is CSVGHSGGGTDTQYF. CDR3 coding DNA: TGCAGCGTTGGGCATAGCGGGGGGGGCACAGATACGCAGTATTTT.

The rearrangement joins TRBV6-1 to TRBJ2-7; 7 nucleotides match TRBD1. CDR1 and CDR2 (germline): MNHNS, SASEGT. The CDR3 extends over 13 amino acids. V dropped 7 bases and J dropped 0; count of bases not matched to a gene: 3. CDR3 sequence: CASTGTDSYEQYF. DNA of the CDR3: TGTGCCAGCACCGGGACAGACTCCTACGAGCAGTACTTC.

The chain links TRBV6-5 to TRBJ2-7, with 8 bases fitting TRBD2. V lost 0 bases and J lost 0; bases outside the gene matches: 4. The germline V gene encodes CDR1 MNHEY and CDR2 SVGAGI. This CDR3 has 16 amino acids. This CDR3 is CASSYSGGRPSYEQYF. The CDR3 nucleotides are TGTGCCAGCAGTTACTCAGGCGGGAGGCCCTCCTACGAGCAGTACTTC.

The chain links TRBV7-3 to TRBJ2-3; no clear D. CDR1 and CDR2 (germline): SGHTA, FQGTGA. V was pared by 4 bases and J by 6 bases, with 11 bases between. The CDR3 consists of 13 residues. As DNA, the CDR3 is TGTGCCAGCAGCTCTCAGGAAGTGGATACGCAGTATTTT. Translation gives CASSSQEVDTQYF.

The rearrangement uses TRBV27 and TRBJ2-5; D may be TRBD1 (6 bases). V lost 6 bases and J lost 2, with 7 bases in between. There are 12 residues in the CDR3. The germline V gene encodes CDR1 MNHEY and CDR2 SMNVEV (reference sequence). The CDR3 protein is CASSDRQETQYF. The CDR3 DNA reads TGTGCCAGCAGCGACAGGCAAGAGACCCAGTACTTC.

This chain uses TRBV5-4 with TRBJ2-1; 8 nucleotides match TRBD2. Germline V gives CDR1 SGHNT, CDR2 YYREEE (reference sequence). The V and J ends lost 0 bases and 1 base, in that order; junction bases with no gene match: 6. This CDR3 is built from 17 residues. The CDR3 here is CASSLGGSGISYNEQFF. The CDR3 DNA is TGTGCCAGCAGCTTGGGGGGTAGCGGGATTTCCTACAATGAGCAGTTCTTC.

This clone was picked up one time. V and J are TRBV4-2 and TRBJ2-7; TRBD2 aligns across 8 bases. Germline-derived CDR1 and CDR2 are LGHNA and YNFKEQ. The CDR3 loop spans 16 amino acids. The V gene end was trimmed by 4 bases and the J gene end by 2 bases; junction bases not matched to a gene: 10. CDR3 sequence reads: CASSPTAAGEAYEQYF. DNA of the CDR3: TGTGCCAGCAGCCCCACGGCAGCGGGAGAAGCCTACGAGCAGTACTTC.

The V and J genes are TRBV2 and TRBJ1-3, with D possibly TRBD1 on 6 matching bases. In germline, CDR1 is SNHLY, CDR2 FYNNEI. The CDR3 totals 17 residues. V lost 5 bases and J 0 bases, leaving 17 bases between the germline ends. The CDR3 region is CASSPQHHRASGNTIYF. In DNA form, the CDR3 reads TGTGCCAGCAGTCCCCAACACCACAGGGCCTCTGGAAACACCATATATTTT.

This chain connects TRBV4-2 to TRBJ2-1; 10 bases map to TRBD2. V trimming: 3 bases; J trimming: 4 bases; junction bases outside the gene matches: 6. Germline V lookup: CDR1 LGHNA, CDR2 YNFKEQ. CDR3 length: 16 residues. The CDR3 sequence is CASSQTLAGNYNEQFF. The CDR3 DNA sequence: TGTGCCAGCAGCCAGACACTAGCGGGGAATTACAATGAGCAGTTCTTC.

The chain carries TRBV29-1 and TRBJ2-5; tentatively, D is TRBD1 (6 bases). With 5 bases removed from V and 4 bases from J, the gap between germline ends came to 11 bases. The CDR3 runs to 12 residues. Germline loops: CDR1 SQVTM, CDR2 ANQGSEA. The chain's CDR3 is CSVSTGVETQYF. The CDR3, as DNA: TGCAGCGTTTCGACAGGAGTAGAGACCCAGTACTTC.

The chain combines TRBV7-9 with TRBJ2-7; D unresolved. The length of the CDR3 is 15 residues. V dropped 5 bases and J dropped 2 bases, with 16 bases sitting between them. CDR1 and CDR2 from the germline V gene are SEHNR and FQNEAQ (reference sequence). The CDR3 protein is CASSLAETYAYEQYF. The CDR3 nucleotides read TGTGCCAGCAGCCTTGCGGAGACTTACGCCTACGAGCAGTACTTC.

V and J are TRBV6-2 or TRBV6-3 and TRBJ1-2; D gene unclear. The V end was cut by 4 bases, the J end by 9 bases, with 9 bases between. In germline, CDR1 is MNHEY, CDR2 SVGEGT. The CDR3 spans 11 residues. The CDR3 spells CASSWRISYTF. CDR3 DNA: TGTGCCAGCAGTTGGAGGATCAGCTACACCTTC.

This chain connects TRBV3-1 (or the pseudogene TRBV3-2) to TRBJ2-7; 9 bases are a match to TRBD1. J gave up 6 bases and V 3 bases, and 15 bases lay outside the gene matches. CDR3 length: 17 residues. Germline assignment: CDR1 LGHDT and CDR2 YNNKEL (reference sequence). CDR3 nucleotides: TGTGCCAGCAGCCAGAGTACAGGGGGCGCTAGTTTGGGCGAGCAGTACTTC. Translated, it gives CASSQSTGGASLGEQYF.

This chain joins TRBV4-2 and TRBJ2-7; perhaps TRBD2 as D (7 bases). CDR3 length: 14 amino acids. Germline V gene sequence: CDR1 LGHNA, CDR2 YNFKEQ. With 1 base removed from V and 3 bases from J, the gap between germline ends came to 10 bases. The CDR3 nucleotides read TGTGCCAGCAGCCAAGCCGGGGGGCTCTACGAGCAGTACTTC. This gives the protein CASSQAGGLYEQYF.

The chain joins TRBV11-2 to TRBJ1-1; 8 bases agree with TRBD1. V lost 4 bases to trimming and J lost 1 base; unmatched junction nucleotides: 5. CDR1 is SGHAT and CDR2 is FQNNGV in the germline V gene. The CDR3 is made up of 15 amino acids. The CDR3 DNA sequence: TGTGCCAGCAGCTCACGACAGGGGAGGAACACTGAAGCTTTCTTT. Translating gives CASSSRQGRNTEAFF.

This sequence joins TRBV7-2 and TRBJ1-1; D perhaps matches TRBD1 (6 bases). The CDR3 runs to 16 residues. Germline V gene lookup returns CDR1 SGHTA and CDR2 FQGNSA. V gave up 3 bases and J gave up 4 bases, with 18 bases separating them. The CDR3 loop is CASSFLQGPLSTEAFF. The CDR3 DNA is TGTGCCAGCAGCTTTCTACAGGGCCCGCTTAGCACTGAAGCTTTCTTT.

The rearrangement links TRBV4-2 to TRBJ1-2, with a tentative D call TRBD1 (6 bases). CDR1 and CDR2 (germline): LGHNA, YNFKEQ. V was shortened by 0 bases and J by 5 bases, with 13 bases between the two germline ends. The CDR3 has 15 residues. This CDR3 reads CASSQDADSEYGYTF. CDR3 in DNA: TGTGCCAGCAGCCAAGACGCGGACAGTGAGTATGGCTACACCTTC.